This is a list of T cell receptor beta chains from one sample in a study of blood T cell repertoires in COVID-19. Repertoires were generated with immunoSEQ multiplex PCR, while TCRdb's copy carries only in-frame clones and drops some. The sample records about 70,000 clones, 80% being singletons. The specimen was peripheral blood. These receptors all stem from a man between 70 and 80 years old who had recovered from COVID-19. The CDR3 runs from the conserved cysteine through the conserved F or W. Each record gives: V gene, J gene, D gene, clone size, CDR3 DNA, CDR3 protein. The D gene is left open where the match is weak. Only part of the rows carry a size: once, few, many, or a class if the clone is expanded.

TRBV6-2/TRBV6-3	TRBJ2-3	TRBD1	.	TGTGCCAGCAGTCCAGGGACAGGGGCAGATACGCAGTATTTT	CASSPGTGADTQYF
TRBV27	TRBJ2-1	TRBD2	.	TGTGCCAGCAGTTTAAGACTAGCGGGAGTAGAAAATGAGCAGTTCTTC	CASSLRLAGVENEQFF
TRBV30	TRBJ2-7	.	.	TGTGCCTGGAGTGTAAGTACCGGGTACGAGCAGTACTTC	CAWSVSTGYEQYF
TRBV10-3	TRBJ2-7	TRBD1	once	TGTGCCATCAGTGCCAAGACAGGGCAACACTACGAGCAGTACTTC	CAISAKTGQHYEQYF
TRBV19	TRBJ1-5	.	.	TGTGCCAGTACCCGTCGAGGGGGTTACTCCGCATCCTATAGCAATCAGCCCCAGCATTTT	CASTRRGGYSASYSNQPQHF
TRBV2	TRBJ2-2	TRBD1	once	TGTGCCAGCAGTGCTGACAGGGGGCCCACCGGGGAGCTGTTTTTT	CASSADRGPTGELFF
TRBV7-8	TRBJ1-5	TRBD1	.	TGTGCCAGCAGCCAATCTGGGGACAGGGGGCATGGCAATCAGCCCCAGCATTTT	CASSQSGDRGHGNQPQHF
TRBV9	TRBJ2-7	TRBD1	.	TGTGCCAGCAGCCCCAGACAGGGGGGGGGATCCTACGAGCAGTACTTC	CASSPRQGGGSYEQYF
TRBV27	TRBJ1-4	.	.	TGTGCCAGCAGCCGTCAGGTTAATGAAAAACTGTTTTTT	CASSRQVNEKLFF
TRBV6-2/TRBV6-3	TRBJ1-5	.	.	TGTGCCAGCAGCCGGGACAATAGCAATCAGCCCCAGCATTTT	CASSRDNSNQPQHF
TRBV5-6	TRBJ1-6	.	.	TGTGCCAGCAGCTTGGGTCTGTGGGAGGGACGTTCACCCCTCCACTTT	CASSLGLWEGRSPLHF
TRBV7-2	TRBJ2-1	.	.	TGTGCCAGCAGCTTCGGGGGAGCGGGCTACAATGAGCAGTTCTTC	CASSFGGAGYNEQFF
TRBV19	TRBJ2-5	TRBD2	.	TGTGCCAGTAGTATAGGACTAGCGGTACAAGAGACCCAGTACTTC	CASSIGLAVQETQYF
TRBV5-4	TRBJ2-2	TRBD2	.	TGTGCCACCCGTAACCCGGCTAGCGGAAACACCGGGGAGCTGTTTTTT	CATRNPASGNTGELFF
TRBV5-4	TRBJ2-5	.	.	TGTGCCAGCAGCTTTTCGGGGAGCCAAGAGACCCAGTACTTC	CASSFSGSQETQYF
TRBV6-5	TRBJ2-3	TRBD2	.	TGTGCCAGCAGTTACGTAGCGGGGAGCACAGATACGCAGTATTTT	CASSYVAGSTDTQYF
TRBV4-2	TRBJ1-6	TRBD1	.	TGTGCCAGCAGCCAAGGAGGACAGGGGAATTCACCCCTCCACTTT	CASSQGGQGNSPLHF
TRBV3-1/TRBV3-2	TRBJ2-7	.	.	TGTGCCAGCAGCCAAGAAGTAGCCACCGTATGGGAGCAGTACTTC	CASSQEVATVWEQYF
TRBV18	TRBJ1-2	.	.	TGTGCCAGCTCACCAACAGGGTCGGGTGGCTACACCTTC	CASSPTGSGGYTF
TRBV6-1	TRBJ2-1	.	.	TGTGCCAGCAGTGAAAGGGTACGGGAAGACTACAATGAGCAGTTCTTC	CASSERVREDYNEQFF
TRBV5-1	TRBJ1-3	.	.	TGCGCCAGCAGCTTGGTCCCCCAGGGGATTTCTGGAAACACCATATATTTT	CASSLVPQGISGNTIYF
TRBV7-9	TRBJ2-1	TRBD2	.	TGTGCCAGCAGCTTATATCGGGGGGGCCTGAGCTCCTACAATGAGCAGTTCTTC	CASSLYRGGLSSYNEQFF
TRBV18	TRBJ1-5	.	.	TGTGCCAGCTCACCACAGGGAGATAGCAATCAGCCCCAGCATTTT	CASSPQGDSNQPQHF
TRBV27	TRBJ2-7	.	.	TGTGCCAGCAGTTTATTGGCCGGGGACTCCTACGAGCAGTACTTC	CASSLLAGDSYEQYF
TRBV20-1	TRBJ1-2	.	.	TGCAGTGCTAGTGGTATTTCCTATGGCTACACCTTC	CSASGISYGYTF
TRBV4-2	TRBJ2-3	TRBD2	.	TGTGCCAGCAGCCAAGCTTCGAGCGGGGGGGCTTCAGATACGCAGTATTTT	CASSQASSGGASDTQYF
TRBV2	TRBJ1-6	TRBD1	.	TGTGCCAGCGCCCCGGGACAGCCTCATAATTCACCCCTCCACTTT	CASAPGQPHNSPLHF
TRBV27	TRBJ2-2	TRBD2	.	TGTGCCAGCAGTTTAAGCGGGGGGGCCCCCGGGGAGCTGTTTTTT	CASSLSGGAPGELFF
TRBV13	TRBJ2-6	.	once	TGTGCCAGCAGCACCAGGGTGTCCGGGGCCAACGTCCTGACTTTC	CASSTRVSGANVLTF
TRBV2	TRBJ1-4	TRBD1	.	TGTGCCAGCAGTTGGGACAGGACTAATGAAAAACTGTTTTTT	CASSWDRTNEKLFF
TRBV24-1	TRBJ2-2	TRBD1	.	TGTGCCACCGGGGACAGGGGTGCCACCGGGGAGCTGTTTTTT	CATGDRGATGELFF
TRBV24-1	TRBJ1-2	.	.	TGTGCCACCAGTTCCAGGGGCGGGTTTGGCTACACCTTC	CATSSRGGFGYTF
TRBV9	TRBJ1-2	.	.	TGTGCCAGCAGCCCCCCCGCGGGGGCTATCTATGGCTACACCTTC	CASSPPAGAIYGYTF
TRBV30	TRBJ2-3	TRBD2	few	TGTGCCTGGAGTGTAGGGACTAGCGGGGGGGCGGATACGCAGTATTTT	CAWSVGTSGGADTQYF
TRBV30	TRBJ1-1	TRBD1	.	TGTGCCTGGAGCCGACAGGGGGGCACTGAAGCTTTCTTT	CAWSRQGGTEAFF
TRBV11-2	TRBJ2-7	.	.	TGTGCCAGCAGCTTAGGGCCCCGCTGGGAGCAGTACTTC	CASSLGPRWEQYF
TRBV11-3	TRBJ2-2	.	.	TGTGCCAGCAGCTTAGCTGGGTCGGGACTCACCGGGGAGCTGTTTTTT	CASSLAGSGLTGELFF
TRBV7-2	TRBJ2-1	TRBD2	.	TGTGCCAGCAGTCCCGAGGCGGGAGGCCCCCCCCATGAGCAGTTCTTC	CASSPEAGGPPHEQFF
TRBV10-2	TRBJ2-2	.	.	TGCGCCAGCAGGCGACAGGGAGGGAACACCGGGGAGCTGTTTTTT	CASRRQGGNTGELFF
TRBV10-3	TRBJ2-3	.	.	TGTGCCATCAGACTGGACAGAACAGATACGCAGTATTTT	CAIRLDRTDTQYF
TRBV24-1	TRBJ2-1	TRBD1	.	TGTGCCACCAGTGAGCCCGACAGGGCCGTTGAGCAGTTCTTC	CATSEPDRAVEQFF
TRBV19	TRBJ2-3	TRBD2	few	TGTGCCAGTAGTATTGGGGCGGGGGGGAGCTCAGATACGCAGTATTTT	CASSIGAGGSSDTQYF
TRBV4-2	TRBJ1-6	.	.	TGTGCCAGCAGCCAAGATAGTCAGGCAGTTAATTCACCCCTCCACTTT	CASSQDSQAVNSPLHF
TRBV19	TRBJ1-1	TRBD1	few	TGTGCCAGTAGTGCCGCCGGGACAGGGGTCAACACTGAAGCTTTCTTT	CASSAAGTGVNTEAFF
TRBV5-8	TRBJ2-1	.	once	TGTGCCAGCAGCTTGGGTACGAGCTCCTACAATGAGCAGTTCTTC	CASSLGTSSYNEQFF
TRBV19	TRBJ2-2	TRBD2	.	TGTGCCAGTAGTATAGGGCCTAGCGGGAGGTACACCGGGGAGCTGTTTTTT	CASSIGPSGRYTGELFF
TRBV3-1/TRBV3-2	TRBJ1-4	.	.	TGTGCCAGCAGCCAACGGACTAGGCAGGGAAAACTGTTTTTT	CASSQRTRQGKLFF
TRBV7-8	TRBJ1-5	TRBD1	.	TGTGCCAGCAGCCCGCATCCCGGGACAGGCCCCAATCAGCCCCAGCATTTT	CASSPHPGTGPNQPQHF
TRBV18	TRBJ1-3	.	.	TGTGCCAGCTCACCAGACTCTACGGGAAACACCATATATTTT	CASSPDSTGNTIYF